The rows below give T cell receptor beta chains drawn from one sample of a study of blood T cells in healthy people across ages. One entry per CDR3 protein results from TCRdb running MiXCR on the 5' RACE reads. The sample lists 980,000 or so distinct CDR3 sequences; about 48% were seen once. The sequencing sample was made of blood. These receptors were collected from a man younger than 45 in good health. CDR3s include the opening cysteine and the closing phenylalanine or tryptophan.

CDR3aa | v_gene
CASSQDERDDGYTF | TRBV4-1
CASSLGGTVRGGYTF | TRBV27
CASSPPDRGKFF | TRBV18
CASSLGVTSPLHF | TRBV27
CASRGTGTGDYEQYF | TRBV3-1
CASSTGTEPETQYF | TRBV12-3/TRBV12-4
CASSPLHRVAITDTQYF | TRBV7-6
CASSKVTGMTYEQYF | TRBV21-1
CASRDGGAKETQYF | TRBV12-5
CSARGSAGTSIYEQFF | TRBV20-1
CASSLGTRGDEKLFF | TRBV5-4
CASSLGSGGVTDTQYF | TRBV27
CATSDAAVNEQFF | TRBV24-1
CASSLEDAHEQYF | TRBV7-2
CAWSTGGPNTEAFF | TRBV30
CASSPGQYYEQYF | TRBV12-3/TRBV12-4
CAGSLGQRYEQYF | TRBV11-3
CATSRDLGEAAFF | TRBV15
CSARDWWTGQETQYF | TRBV20-1
CASSSTGGLETQYF | TRBV7-3
CASSLRDRSDTQYF | TRBV12-3/TRBV12-4
CASSSAYARPTDTQYF | TRBV5-1
CSVEDIPMAHGYTF | TRBV29-1
CASSIYRGSTDTRYF | TRBV7-8
CSAPRGGQHNYGYTF | TRBV20-1
CSAYRGRGSRTDTQYF | TRBV29-1
CASSWDRVDTDTQYF | TRBV12-3/TRBV12-4
CASSLFGTRTF | TRBV7-2
CASSLTYSGGHSTDTQYF | TRBV5-1
CASSLDPRGGQETQYF | TRBV7-9
CASSIGQGATYTF | TRBV25-1
CASSSDSSFYEQYF | TRBV5-1
CASSVGLASAYNEQFF | TRBV9
CAISGGGPNTEAFF | TRBV10-3
CASSLIFTGAQETQYF | TRBV7-2
CASNPARTGRHYEQYF | TRBV28